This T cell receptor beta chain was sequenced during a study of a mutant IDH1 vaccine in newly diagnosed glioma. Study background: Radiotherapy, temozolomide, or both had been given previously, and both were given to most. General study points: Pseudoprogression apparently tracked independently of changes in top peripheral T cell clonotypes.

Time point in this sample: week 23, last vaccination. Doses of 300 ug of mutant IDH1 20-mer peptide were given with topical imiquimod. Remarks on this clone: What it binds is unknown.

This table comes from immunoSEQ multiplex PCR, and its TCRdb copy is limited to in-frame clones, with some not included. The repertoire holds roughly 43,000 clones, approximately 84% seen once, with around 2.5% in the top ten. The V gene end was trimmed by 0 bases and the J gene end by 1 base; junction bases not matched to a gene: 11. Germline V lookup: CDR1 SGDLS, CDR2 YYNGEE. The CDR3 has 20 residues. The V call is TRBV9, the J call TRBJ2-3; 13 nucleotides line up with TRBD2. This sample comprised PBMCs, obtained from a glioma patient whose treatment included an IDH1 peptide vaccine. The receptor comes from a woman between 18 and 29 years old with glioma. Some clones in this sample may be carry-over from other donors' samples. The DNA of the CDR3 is TGTGCCAGCAGCGTAGCCCCCCGACTAGCGGGAGGACTGGGCACAGATACGCAGTATTTT. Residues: CASSVAPRLAGGLGTDTQYF.